The 11 T cell receptor beta chains below come from one sample, sequenced in a study of early T cells in non-severe SARS-CoV-2 infection. TCRdb reprocessed the 5' RACE reads with MiXCR, giving one entry per CDR3 protein. The table has about 84,000 distinct CDR3 sequences, 9% to 14% seen once. The sequencing sample was made of whole blood. Receptors were obtained from an adult who was a healthcare worker with PCR-confirmed SARS-CoV-2 infection or an uninfected control (not recorded which).

This clonotype was seen ten or more times. This chain connects TRBV2 to TRBJ2-5, with D possibly matching TRBD1 (7 bases). The V gene's germline CDR1 is SNHLY and CDR2 FYNNEI. V gave up 0 bases and J gave up 6 bases, with 20 bases separating them. The CDR3 totals 17 residues. The CDR3 DNA follows: TGTGCCAGCAGTGAAGCGCTAGGAGACAGGGCGGGACAGACCCAGTACTTC. Protein product: CASSEALGDRAGQTQYF.

This rearrangement joins TRBV7-9 to TRBJ2-2, with TRBD2 as a possible D gene (5 bases). V was trimmed by 0 bases and J by 7 bases, leaving 9 bases between them. Germline CDR1 is SEHNR and CDR2 is FQNEAQ (reference sequence). The CDR3 covers 14 residues. CDR3 in amino acids: CASSLAGEVGELFF. CDR3 in DNA: TGTGCCAGCAGCTTAGCGGGAGAGGTCGGGGAGCTGTTTTTT.

This clonotype has more than one count but fewer than ten. The chain combines TRBV19 with TRBJ2-1; TRBD1 aligns across 9 bases. V gave up 4 bases and J gave up 6 bases; unmatched junction bases: 16. The CDR3 totals 18 residues. Germline CDR1 LNHDA, CDR2 SQIVND (reference sequence). CDR3 protein: CASSTTVHGTGWVNEQFF. For the CDR3, the DNA is TGTGCCAGTAGTACTACGGTACACGGGACAGGGTGGGTCAATGAGCAGTTCTTC.

The chain links TRBV28 to TRBJ2-4, with D possibly TRBD2 on 6 matching bases. The germline V and J ends were trimmed by 6 bases and 0 bases, with 18 bases remaining between them. The CDR3 length is 17 residues. Germline values: CDR1 MDHEN, CDR2 SYDVKM. CDR3 nucleotides: TGTGCCAGCAGGGGGGGTGGGGACGTACTAGCCAAAAACATTCAGTACTTC. This translates into CASRGGGDVLAKNIQYF.

V and J are TRBV3-1 and TRBJ1-2; the D is unclear. V dropped 3 bases and J dropped 1 base, with 6 bases sitting between them. Germline-derived CDR1 and CDR2 are LGHDT and YNNKEL (reference sequence). CDR3 length: 13 residues. This CDR3 reads CASSQNSNYGYTF. In nucleotides, the CDR3 is TGTGCCAGCAGCCAGAACAGTAACTATGGCTACACCTTC.

A few counts support this clonotype. The rearrangement joins TRBV20-1 to TRBJ2-5; 12 positions match TRBD1. Germline lookup yields CDR1 DFQATT and CDR2 SNEGSKA (reference sequence). V lost 5 bases to trimming and J lost 4 bases; unmatched junction nucleotides: 8. The CDR3 runs to 15 residues. The CDR3 region is CSARLRDRGRETQYF. The CDR3 nucleotides read TGCAGTGCTCGCCTCCGGGACAGGGGGCGAGAGACCCAGTACTTC.

This clonotype was seen a few times. This CDR3 is CASAIAGTGNQPQHF. The CDR3 DNA reads as TGTGCCAGCGCTATTGCAGGGACCGGCAATCAGCCCCAGCATTTT. This chain joins TRBV7-8 and TRBJ1-5; weak D call: TRBD1 (5 bases). The CDR3 runs to 15 residues. V lost 8 bases and J 2 bases, leaving 16 bases between the germline ends. Germline V gene data show CDR1 as SGHVS and CDR2 as FQNEAQ.

This clonotype occurred many times. This rearrangement joins TRBV7-9 to TRBJ2-3; 8 bases are a match to TRBD2. Germline V gene data show CDR1 as SEHNR and CDR2 as FQNEAQ (reference sequence). The CDR3 is 17 residues long. V lost 3 bases to trimming and J lost 0 bases; unmatched junction nucleotides: 8. The CDR3 reads CASSFFSGTRSTDTQYF. Written as DNA, the CDR3 is TGTGCCAGCAGCTTTTTCTCGGGGACTAGGAGCACAGATACGCAGTATTTT.

The rearrangement links TRBV2 to TRBJ2-1; D perhaps matches TRBD1 (5 bases). Trimming removed 7 bases at V and 4 bases at J, with 14 bases between. The length of the CDR3 is 14 residues. CDR1 is SNHLY, CDR2 FYNNEI, per germline. The CDR3 DNA reads TGTGCCAGCATGCCAGGGCAAGGATACAATGAGCAGTTCTTC. Translating it yields CASMPGQGYNEQFF.

This clonotype was observed many times. The chain links TRBV13 to TRBJ2-2; no firm D call. Germline-derived CDR1 and CDR2 are PRHDT and FYEKMQ (reference sequence). The CDR3 sequence is 13 residues long. Trimming removed 5 bases at V and 2 bases at J, with 6 bases between. The CDR3 region has the DNA TGTGCCAGCAGCCATAGTAACACCGGGGAGCTGTTTTTT. Amino acid sequence: CASSHSNTGELFF.

The rearrangement joins TRBV7-9 to TRBJ2-7, with D unclear. Germline V gives CDR1 SEHNR, CDR2 FQNEAQ (reference sequence). V lost 0 bases to trimming and J lost 5 bases, with 8 bases between them. The CDR3 has 13 residues. Written as DNA, the CDR3 is TGTGCCAGCAGCTTAGCAGGGTCGGACGAGCAGTACTTC. Its protein product is CASSLAGSDEQYF.